This T cell receptor (beta chain) stems from a study of T cells in Graves' hyperthyroidism and ophthalmopathy. The CDR3 has 14 residues. The germline V gene encodes CDR1 SGHAT and CDR2 FQNNGV. With V trimmed by 5 bases and J by 2 bases, 5 bases remained unmatched. This clonotype showed up many times. Under 3 months was the duration of disease in ophthalmopathy patients, who also had a Clinical Activity Score of at least 3 and a NOSPECS grade of at least 4. The investigators amplified TCR beta CDR3 regions from RNA transcripts. The primer set for the first-round RT-PCR of the TCR CDR3 was HTBI. TCRdb ran MiXCR on the multiplex PCR reads and lists one entry per CDR3 protein. The table lists some 650,000 distinct CDR3 sequences, approximately 15% of them singletons, with approximately 3.5% in the top ten.

This clonotype was sampled from a woman in her thirties or forties with Graves' ophthalmopathy. The chain joins TRBV11-2 to TRBJ2-7; 8 positions match TRBD1. The sequenced sample consisted of blood. CDR3 region: CASSRDRQTYEQYF. The DNA for the CDR3 is TGTGCCAGCAGCCGGGACAGGCAGACCTACGAGCAGTACTTC.